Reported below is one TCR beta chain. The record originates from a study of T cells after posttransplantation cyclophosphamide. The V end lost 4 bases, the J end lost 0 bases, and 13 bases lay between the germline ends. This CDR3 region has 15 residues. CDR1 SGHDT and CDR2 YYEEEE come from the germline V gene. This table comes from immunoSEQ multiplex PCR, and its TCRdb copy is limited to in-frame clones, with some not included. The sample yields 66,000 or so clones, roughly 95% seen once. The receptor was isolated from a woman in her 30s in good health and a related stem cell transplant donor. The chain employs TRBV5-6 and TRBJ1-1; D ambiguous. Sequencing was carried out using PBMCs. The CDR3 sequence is CASSPDYEVNTEAFF. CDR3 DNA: TGTGCCAGCAGCCCCGATTATGAAGTGAACACTGAAGCTTTCTTT. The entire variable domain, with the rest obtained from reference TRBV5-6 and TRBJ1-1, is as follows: DAGVTQSPTHLIKTRGQQVTLRCSPKSGHDTVSWYQQALGQGPQFIFQYYEEEERQRGNFPDRFSGHQFPNYSSELNVNALLLGDSALYLCASSPDYEVNTEAFFGQGTRLTVV.